This T cell receptor (beta chain) originates from a study of molecular identifiers for immune sequencing clone quantification. Study results and limitations: Identical TCR molecules sharing a barcode could underestimate highly expanded clone sizes. Effector cells kept over 98% of their molecules in clones above 20 RNA copies, while naive cells kept under 1% there.

TCRdb reanalysed the PCR reads using MiXCR and keeps one entry per CDR3 protein. Among around 460,000 distinct CDR3 sequences listed, about a fifth were seen once. V lost 4 bases and J lost 2; bases outside the gene matches: 8. The CDR3 runs 16 residues. Per germline, CDR1 SGHRS and CDR2 YFSETQ. In its sample, this clonotype was seen a few times. Its target is not known. The receptor was isolated from a human donor in good health. Some libraries in this study had Jurkat cell RNA spiked in. This chain uses TRBV5-1 with TRBJ2-3; 9 bases are a match to TRBD2. The specimen was naive CD8+ T cells from blood, with Jurkat cell RNA spiked in. Subset defined: FACS-sorted CD8+CD4-CCR7+CD45RA+ naive T cells. Here the CDR3 reads CASSTWTSDSTDTQYF. The CDR3 DNA reads TGCGCCAGCAGCACCTGGACTAGCGACTCCACAGATACGCAGTATTTT.